The present TCR beta chain was sequenced within a study of human CD8 memory T cell subsets. The CDR3 contains 15 residues. Germline V gene lookup returns CDR1 SGDLS and CDR2 YYNGEE. Generation of TCR beta libraries used UMI-labeled 5' RACE. TCRdb reprocessed the 5' RACE reads and keeps a single row for each CDR3 protein, giving no DNA. The sample has under 4,500 distinct CDR3 sequences. The sequenced material came from CD8+ T cells from PBMCs. This chain links TRBV9 with TRBJ2-7. The receptor's source is a human donor in good health. The CDR3 is CASSTGLASSYEQYF. Variable domain in full (rest from reference TRBV9 and TRBJ2-7): DSGVTQTPKHLITATGQRVTLRCSPRSGDLSVYWYQQSLDQGLQFLIQYYNGEERAKGNILERFSAQQFPDLHSELNLSSLELGDSALYFCASSTGLASSYEQYFGPGTRLTVT.